The 13 T cell receptor beta chains below all came from one sample that was sequenced in a study of PD-L1 blockade in urothelial cancer. The protocol was immunoSEQ multiplex PCR, while the TCRdb copy is restricted to in-frame clones and leaves out a portion. This table has 45,000 to 50,000 clones, 70% to 90% appearing once. As for time point: peripheral blood 6 weeks after treatment start. The sample was PBMCs, taken around atezolizumab (anti-PD-L1) treatment. Receptors originate from a man in his 70s with urothelial cancer.

The J gene is TRBJ2-7, the V gene TRBV10-3, with D perhaps TRBD2 (5 bases). CDR3 size: 13 residues. Per the germline V gene, CDR1 is ENHRY and CDR2 is SYGVKD. Trimming took 4 bases from V and 2 from J, leaving 9 bases between them. In DNA form, the CDR3 reads TGTGCCATCAGTGGGACTGATACCTACGAGCAGTACTTC. It translates to CAISGTDTYEQYF.

This clone came up a few times. The chain uses TRBV11-2 and TRBJ2-3, with D possibly matching TRBD1 (6 bases). The CDR3 runs to 15 residues. Trimming stripped 3 bases from V and 6 bases from J, with 16 bases between. Germline V lookup: CDR1 SGHAT, CDR2 FQNNGV. The CDR3 DNA reads as TGTGCCAGCAGCTTGGTAGAGGGGGACGTGGATACGCAGTATTTT. Protein sequence: CASSLVEGDVDTQYF.

CDR3 sequence reads: CASSFGRPYEQYF. The CDR3 nucleotides are TGTGCCAGCAGTTTCGGTCGCCCCTACGAGCAGTACTTC. The chain uses TRBV28 and TRBJ2-7; D remains ambiguous. Trimming took off 3 bases at V and 2 bases at J, with 8 bases between the two ends. The CDR3 runs to 13 residues. Germline V lookup: CDR1 MDHEN, CDR2 SYDVKM.

This clone was seen a single time. The gene calls are TRBV28 and TRBJ1-5, with 10 bases aligning to TRBD1. The CDR3 spans 15 residues. The germline CDR1 and CDR2 sequences are MDHEN and SYDVKM. V trimming: 10 bases; J trimming: 7 bases; junction bases outside the gene matches: 13. This CDR3 is CAISRQGARAQPQHF. CDR3 sequence (DNA): TGTGCCATCTCACGACAGGGGGCGCGAGCACAGCCCCAGCATTTT.

The chain carries TRBV5-1 and TRBJ1-4, with D possibly matching TRBD1 (6 bases). The V and J ends lost 0 bases and 8 bases respectively, with 14 bases between them. The CDR3 totals 15 residues. Germline V lookup: CDR1 SGHRS, CDR2 YFSETQ. The chain's CDR3 is CASSLDAHGGEKLFF. CDR3 in DNA: TGCGCCAGCAGCTTGGATGCCCATGGGGGCGAAAAACTGTTTTTT.

This clone was counted a few times. This sequence joins TRBV10-3 and TRBJ2-7; no definite D call. CDR1 ENHRY and CDR2 SYGVKD come from the germline V gene. Trimming cost V 3 bases and J 3 bases, with 6 bases left between them. The CDR3 covers 12 residues. The CDR3 here is CAISDQHYEQYF. In nucleotides, the CDR3 is TGTGCCATCAGTGACCAACACTACGAGCAGTACTTC.

The chain links TRBV11-2 to TRBJ2-7; TRBD1 matches 8 bases. Trimming removed 5 bases from V and 2 bases from J; junction bases left unmatched: 5. Germline V lookup: CDR1 SGHAT, CDR2 FQNNGV. This CDR3 has 14 amino acids. DNA of the CDR3: TGTGCCAGCAGCAAGACAGGGGCGGCCTACGAGCAGTACTTC. Its translation: CASSKTGAAYEQYF.

This clone showed up just once. V and J are TRBV6-5 and TRBJ2-2; 10 bases agree with TRBD1. This CDR3 is 15 amino acids long. Germline V gene data show CDR1 as MNHEY and CDR2 as SVGAGI. The V and J ends lost 5 bases and 6 bases, in that order; junction bases with no gene match: 6. The CDR3 sequence: CASSTGQGVAGELFF. CDR3 sequence (DNA): TGTGCCAGCAGTACCGGACAGGGGGTAGCCGGGGAGCTGTTTTTT.

The V and J genes are TRBV27 and TRBJ2-3; 7 bases map to TRBD1. CDR3 length equals 14 residues. V gave up 4 bases and J gave up 3 bases; unmatched junction bases: 4. CDR1 and CDR2 from the germline V gene are MNHEY and SMNVEV (reference sequence). The CDR3 loop reads CASSSGQQTDTQYF. The DNA of the CDR3 is TGTGCCAGCAGTTCGGGACAGCAGACAGATACGCAGTATTTT.

The chain uses TRBV5-5 and TRBJ2-1; weak D call: TRBD2 (6 bases). V lost 4 bases and J lost 0, with 14 bases in between. The CDR3 is 16 amino acids. Per the germline V gene, CDR1 is SGHKS and CDR2 is YYEKEE (reference sequence). CDR3 sequence reads: CASSVRGAGSYNEQFF. For the CDR3, the DNA is TGTGCCAGCAGCGTCCGCGGGGCTGGCTCCTACAATGAGCAGTTCTTC.

The chain uses TRBV10-2 and TRBJ2-7; 7 nucleotides align to TRBD1. V trimming: 2 bases; J trimming: 0 bases; junction bases outside the gene matches: 7. CDR3 size: 16 residues. The germline V gene encodes CDR1 WSHSY and CDR2 SAAADI. The CDR3: CASSEPGTVSSYEQYF. The CDR3 DNA is TGCGCCAGCAGTGAGCCGGGGACAGTGAGCTCCTACGAGCAGTACTTC.

This clone has just a few counts. The rearrangement joins TRBV11-1 to TRBJ2-7, with a weak D call TRBD2 (6 bases). Germline CDR1 reads SGHAT; CDR2 reads FQDESV (reference sequence). This CDR3 has 15 amino acids. Trimming pared 0 bases from V and 1 base from J, leaving 10 bases between. The CDR3 DNA reads TGTGCCAGCAGCTTAGCGGGCGGGATGTCCTACGAGCAGTACTTC. Residues: CASSLAGGMSYEQYF.

The genes are TRBV4-2 and TRBJ2-3, with TRBD2 identical over 9 bases. The CDR3 loop spans 16 amino acids. J gave up 0 bases and V 4 bases, and 5 bases lay outside the gene matches. Per the germline V gene, CDR1 is LGHNA and CDR2 is YNFKEQ. The CDR3 DNA reads as TGTGCCAGCAGCCGGACTAGCGCTACTAGCACAGATACGCAGTATTTT. It is translated as CASSRTSATSTDTQYF.